Below, 23 T cell receptor beta chains from the same sample are listed, as sequenced in a study of cytomegalovirus exposure and HLA in healthy donors. The PCR contained 60 Vbeta and 13 Jbeta primers. Assay: immunoSEQ multiplex PCR; the TCRdb copy retains only in-frame clones and omits some. The sample carries about 180,000 clones, roughly 82% recorded once. The sequencing input was PBMCs. Receptors were obtained from a man aged 40-49 years in good health and CMV-seronegative.

This clone was found a few times. V usage is TRBV5-1 and J usage is TRBJ2-5, with 8 nucleotides matching TRBD2. With 5 bases clipped from V and 1 base from J, the junction kept 13 bases outside the gene matches. This CDR3 is built from 17 residues. Germline lookup yields CDR1 SGHRS and CDR2 YFSETQ. CDR3 bases: TGCGCCAGCAGTCCATTTGGGCGGGGGGCGACCCAAGAGACCCAGTACTTC. It specifies CASSPFGRGATQETQYF.

The chain couples TRBV7-2 to TRBJ1-1, with 10 nucleotides matching TRBD1. V trimming: 5 bases; J trimming: 8 bases; junction bases outside the gene matches: 5. Per the germline V gene, CDR1 is SGHTA and CDR2 is FQGNSA. This CDR3 is 13 amino acids long. CDR3: CASSPGTGVEAFF. CDR3 nucleotide sequence: TGTGCCAGCAGCCCCGGGACAGGGGTAGAAGCTTTCTTT. Using reference TRBV7-2 and TRBJ1-1 for the parts outside the CDR3, the full variable domain is GAGVSQSPSNKVTEKGKDVELRCDPISGHTALYWYRQSLGQGLEFLIYFQGNSAPDKSGLPSDRFSAERTGGSVSTLTIQRTQQEDSAVYLCASSPGTGVEAFFGQGTRLTVV.

The genes are TRBV7-3 and TRBJ2-1; D perhaps matches TRBD2 (5 bases). V lost 5 bases and J 7 bases, leaving 12 bases between the germline ends. In germline, CDR1 is SGHTA, CDR2 FQGTGA. The CDR3 covers 13 residues. CDR3 sequence reads: CASSARGWNEQFF. Written as DNA, the CDR3 is TGTGCCAGCAGCGCGAGAGGGTGGAATGAGCAGTTCTTC.

This clone was seen a single time. The chain has TRBV5-8 and TRBJ1-5; 10 nucleotides align to TRBD1. The V and J ends lost 4 bases and 2 bases, in that order; junction bases with no gene match: 6. The CDR3 runs 16 residues. Germline CDR1 and CDR2: SGHTS and YDEGEE. The CDR3 region has the DNA TGTGCCAGCAGCCTGCCTGGGACAGGGGGCAATCAGCCCCAGCATTTT. Its translation: CASSLPGTGGNQPQHF. Full variable domain (rest looked up from reference TRBV5-8 and TRBJ1-5): EAGVTQSPTHLIKTRGQQATLRCSPISGHTSVYWYQQALGLGLQFLLWYDEGEERNRGNFPPRFSGRQFPNYSSELNVNALELEDSALYLCASSLPGTGGNQPQHFGDGTRLSIL.

This chain joins TRBV12-5 and TRBJ1-1, with D perhaps TRBD1 (6 bases). The CDR3 runs 17 residues. CDR1 and CDR2 from the germline V gene are LGHNT and FRNRAP. Trimming shortened V by 0 bases and J by 6 bases, and 20 bases separated the two germline ends. The CDR3 DNA is TGTGCTAGTGGTTTGGTACTCTCCGACAGGCAACGGCCTGAAGCTTTCTTT. Its translation is CASGLVLSDRQRPEAFF.

The rearrangement joins TRBV5-6 to TRBJ1-1; D is perhaps TRBD1 (5 bases). The V and J ends lost 1 base and 5 bases respectively, with 12 bases between them. CDR1 and CDR2 from the germline V gene are SGHDT and YYEEEE. The CDR3 has 14 residues. This CDR3 is CASSLLQGGTEAFF. CDR3 nucleotide sequence: TGTGCCAGCAGCTTGCTGCAGGGAGGGACTGAAGCTTTCTTT.

The gene calls are TRBV11-2 and TRBJ2-5; a possible D gene is TRBD1 (6 bases). Trimming pared 2 bases from V and 1 base from J, leaving 11 bases between. This CDR3 has 15 residues. Germline V gene sequence: CDR1 SGHAT, CDR2 FQNNGV. The CDR3 coding sequence is TGTGCCAGCAGCTTAAGGGGGATGGTCCAAGAGACCCAGTACTTC. The encoded protein is CASSLRGMVQETQYF.

The gene calls are TRBV7-2 and TRBJ2-2; 11 nucleotides line up with TRBD2. The CDR3 has 17 residues. Trimming removed 0 bases from V and 9 bases from J; junction bases left unmatched: 9. Germline V gene data show CDR1 as SGHTA and CDR2 as FQGNSA. The CDR3 bases are TGTGCCAGCAGCTTAGCGGCTAGCGGGAGGAAAACCAGGGAGCTGTTTTTT. This encodes CASSLAASGRKTRELFF.

This chain connects TRBV7-3 to TRBJ1-2, with D unresolved. This CDR3 contains 15 residues. Trimming cost V 4 bases and J 4 bases, with 16 bases left between them. From germline, CDR1 is SGHTA and CDR2 FQGTGA. This CDR3 is CASSSPVEYPYGYTF. Written as DNA, the CDR3 is TGTGCCAGCAGCTCCCCCGTTGAGTACCCCTATGGCTACACCTTC.

V gene TRBV18 combines with J gene TRBJ2-1; a possible D gene is TRBD2 (6 bases). The CDR3 consists of 14 residues. V gave up 8 bases and J gave up 5 bases, with 16 bases separating them. The germline V gene encodes CDR1 KGHSH and CDR2 LQKENI. The CDR3 loop reads CASHRGSWNNEQFF. DNA for the CDR3: TGTGCCAGCCACCGGGGGAGCTGGAACAATGAGCAGTTCTTC.

The genes are TRBV6-5 and TRBJ1-3; D unclear. CDR3 length: 14 amino acids. From germline, CDR1 is MNHEY and CDR2 SVGAGI. V lost 6 bases and J lost 3, with 12 bases in between. CDR3 bases: TGTGCCAGCAGGCCTTCGGAGGTTGGAAACACCATATATTTT. Encoded protein: CASRPSEVGNTIYF.

The V and J genes are TRBV5-8 and TRBJ1-2; a weak D match, TRBD1 (5 bases). Per germline, CDR1 SGHTS and CDR2 YDEGEE. Trimming pared 0 bases from V and 2 bases from J, leaving 14 bases between. CDR3 length: 16 residues. The CDR3 nucleotides read TGTGCCAGCAGCTTGGCCCTTGGACGGGGGAACTATGGCTACACCTTC. It specifies CASSLALGRGNYGYTF.

The J gene is TRBJ2-5, the V gene TRBV4-3; D may be TRBD2 (5 bases). Looked up from germline, CDR1 is LGHNA and CDR2 is YSLEER. This CDR3 comprises 14 residues. V lost 2 bases, J lost 5 bases, and 12 bases lay in between. For the CDR3, the DNA is TGCGCCAGCAGCCAACTAGGCAGAGGGGAGACCCAGTACTTC. It is translated as CASSQLGRGETQYF.

V is TRBV30 and J is TRBJ2-2; 8 nucleotides line up with TRBD2. CDR3 length equals 12 residues. With V trimmed by 4 bases and J by 8 bases, 3 bases remained unmatched. CDR1 and CDR2 from the germline V gene are GTSNPN and SVGIG (reference sequence). The CDR3 reads CAWTGGIGELFF. The CDR3 DNA follows: TGTGCCTGGACGGGGGGGATAGGGGAGCTGTTTTTT. The entire variable domain, with the rest obtained from reference TRBV30 and TRBJ2-2, is as follows: SQTIHQWPATLVQPVGSPLSLECTVEGTSNPNLYWYRQAAGRGLQLLFYSVGIGQISSEVPQNLSASRPQDRQFILSSKKLLLSDSGFYLCAWTGGIGELFFGEGSRLTVL.

The CDR3: CASRPQGRLNYGYTF. In DNA, the CDR3 is TGTGCCAGCAGGCCGCAAGGCAGACTTAACTATGGCTACACCTTC. The chain has TRBV5-5 and TRBJ1-2; no firm D call. Trimming removed 5 bases at V and 1 base at J, with 15 bases between. Germline CDR1 is SGHKS and CDR2 is YYEKEE (reference sequence). The CDR3 covers 15 residues.

This chain joins TRBV6-1 and TRBJ1-5; D may be TRBD1 (5 bases). V lost 7 bases to trimming and J lost 12 bases, with 19 bases between them. CDR3 size: 13 residues. The germline gives CDR1 MNHNS, CDR2 SASEGT. The CDR3 DNA reads as TGTGCCAGCACCTCGGGGGGGAGGGACTACCAGCATTTT. Translating it yields CASTSGGRDYQHF.

The chain recombines TRBV7-2 with TRBJ2-5; 10 bases are a match to TRBD2. The CDR3 has 14 amino acids. The V and J ends lost 4 bases and 7 bases, in that order; junction bases with no gene match: 6. Germline assignment: CDR1 SGHTA and CDR2 FQGNSA. The CDR3 spells CASSYGERGGTQYF. The CDR3 DNA is TGTGCCAGCAGCTATGGGGAGCGGGGGGGGACCCAGTACTTC. The variable domain in full, completed from reference TRBV7-2 and TRBJ2-5, reads GAGVSQSPSNKVTEKGKDVELRCDPISGHTALYWYRQSLGQGLEFLIYFQGNSAPDKSGLPSDRFSAERTGGSVSTLTIQRTQQEDSAVYLCASSYGERGGTQYFGPGTRLLVL.

The J gene is TRBJ2-5, the V gene TRBV5-1; 8 nucleotides align to TRBD1. The DNA end is more similar to TRBJ2-7, so the J call may be wrong. In germline, CDR1 is SGHRS, CDR2 YFSETQ. There are 15 residues in the CDR3. The CDR3 nucleotides read TGCGCCAGCGTACCCGGGACAGGCCTTTCCTACGAGCAGTACTTC. Translating it yields CASVPGTGLSYEQYF.

The chain has TRBV11-3 and TRBJ2-1; a possible D gene is TRBD2 (5 bases). The CDR3 covers 12 residues. CDR1 SGHNT and CDR2 YENEEA come from the germline V gene. The germline V and J ends were trimmed by 1 base and 9 bases, with 7 bases remaining between them. The CDR3 DNA follows: TGTGCCAGCAGCTTAGGTCGGGGTGAGCAGTTCTTC. Residues: CASSLGRGEQFF.

This chain links TRBV5-1 with TRBJ1-1; D not resolved. Trimming pared 4 bases from V and 8 bases from J, leaving 15 bases between. Looked up from germline, CDR1 is SGHRS and CDR2 is YFSETQ. This CDR3 spans 13 amino acids. The DNA of the CDR3 is TGCGCCAGCAGCATAACCCCACAGAGAGAAGCTTTCTTT. The encoded protein is CASSITPQREAFF.

The gene calls are TRBV27 and TRBJ2-5; TRBD2 aligns across 7 bases. The CDR3 runs to 17 residues. Germline V CDR1 and CDR2: MNHEY, SMNVEV (reference sequence). V shed 2 bases and J 4 bases; nucleotides not matched to a gene: 13. This CDR3 reads CASSLGRAGAWPETQYF. CDR3 nucleotides: TGTGCCAGCAGTTTAGGGCGGGCGGGAGCCTGGCCAGAGACCCAGTACTTC.

The rearrangement uses TRBV28 and TRBJ2-1; 9 nucleotides line up with TRBD1. Germline CDR1 MDHEN, CDR2 SYDVKM. CDR3 size: 15 residues. After removal of 8 bases from V and 3 bases from J, the junction contained 8 bases not matched to a gene. The DNA of the CDR3 is TGTGCCAGCTTGACAGGACAGGGGTACTACAATGAGCAGTTCTTC. It specifies CASLTGQGYYNEQFF.

The chain is built from TRBV2 and TRBJ1-2; 9 nucleotides line up with TRBD1. CDR1 SNHLY and CDR2 FYNNEI come from the germline V gene. This CDR3 has 13 residues. V lost 4 bases and J lost 4; bases outside the gene matches: 1. CDR3: CASSVQGAYGYTF. The CDR3 DNA reads TGTGCCAGCAGTGTACAGGGGGCCTATGGCTACACCTTC. The full variable domain, rest sourced from reference TRBV2 and TRBJ1-2, is EPEVTQTPSHQVTQMGQEVILRCVPISNHLYFYWYRQILGQKVEFLVSFYNNEISEKSEIFDDQFSVERPDGSNFTLKIRSTKLEDSAMYFCASSVQGAYGYTFGSGTRLTVV.